This TCR beta chain was recovered during a study of T cells in Graves' hyperthyroidism and ophthalmopathy. About the study: Prior to any treatment, at the point of initial diagnosis, peripheral blood was collected. The study, taken as a whole, reports: Most clonotypes expanded in the thyroid (above 0.001) were also present in blood. The model anticipated ophthalmopathy a median about six months pre-onset.

RNA transcripts yielded amplified TCR beta CDR3 regions. Carried out on the TCR CDR3, a first-round RT-PCR used the HTBI primer set. TCRdb re-called the multiplex PCR reads through MiXCR, storing one row per CDR3 protein. This table has 380,000 or so distinct CDR3 sequences, 19% appearing once. The CDR3 runs to 13 residues. Germline V gene data show CDR1 as GTSNPN and CDR2 as SVGIG (reference sequence). Turning to this clonotype: The antigen is unknown. The germline gene is not matched at one end of the junction; a read error may be the cause.

Researchers barred patients who had uncontrolled infection, other autoimmune disease, pregnancy or lactation. This chain connects TRBV30 to TRBJ1-2, with D possibly TRBD1 on 6 matching bases. The clonotype originates from a woman aged 18 to 35 with Graves' hyperthyroidism. Input material: blood. This CDR3 reads CAWSVLVQGNSAF. The CDR3 coding sequence is TGTGCCTGGAGTGTTCTGGTACAGGGAAACTCGGCCTTC.